The 19 T cell receptor beta chains reported below all come from one sample, sequenced in a study of response to subunit inactivated influenza vaccine (dated by TCRdb to about 2018). Library generation was performed with RT-PCR. Instrument on record: Illumina HiSeq 2500. TCRdb reran the public reads through fastp at Q25 and MiXCR, keeping productive beta chains. Rows matching on CDR3 protein sequence are summarized as one entry with the most common DNA and genes. The sample table contains about 160,000 distinct CDR3 sequences; only one count was recorded for 11% of them. The ten largest clones add up to around 11% of the sample. Reading the label with the study, this specimen's time point is: 40 to 45 days after influenza vaccine administration. Sequences were derived from non-naive T cells sorted from PBMCs, sampled more than 35 days after vaccination. Interpreted using the paper, the cell subset or site label stands for: memory T cell fraction. These receptors came from a man over 45 who received an inactivated influenza vaccine. Donor details come from another sample of the same person, matched by shared clones.

This clonotype was detected ten times or more. The V gene is TRBV10-3, the J gene TRBJ2-3; TRBD1 matches at 7 bases. Germline V gene lookup returns CDR1 ENHRY and CDR2 SYGVKD. The trim removed 2 bases at V and 0 bases at J, leaving 2 bases unmatched. This CDR3 has 15 residues. Written as DNA, the CDR3 is TGTGCCATCAGTGAGCCGGACAGGAGCACAGATACGCAGTATTTT. Residues: CAISEPDRSTDTQYF.

This clonotype was picked up a small number of times. The rearrangement joins TRBV6-1 to TRBJ1-1, with no clear D. CDR3 length: 14 amino acids. Looked up from germline, CDR1 is MNHNS and CDR2 is SASEGT. The V end lost 7 bases, the J end lost 11 bases, and 23 bases lay between the germline ends. The CDR3: CASTEVAGAGGAFF. The DNA for the CDR3 is TGTGCCAGCACCGAAGTTGCTGGCGCAGGTGGGGCTTTCTTT.

This clonotype was detected only a few times. The V gene is TRBV18, the J gene TRBJ1-5; 7 bases agree with TRBD1. The CDR3 runs to 15 residues. Per germline, CDR1 KGHSH and CDR2 LQKENI. Trimming took 3 bases from V and 8 from J; bases not matched to a gene: 10. The CDR3 sequence: CASSPLAGGFEPQHF. CDR3 DNA: TGTGCCAGCTCACCTCTGGCAGGGGGATTTGAGCCCCAGCATTTT.

The V and J genes are TRBV6-1 and TRBJ2-3; no clear D. Germline CDR1 and CDR2: MNHNS and SASEGT. V was clipped by 9 bases and J by 0 bases, with 10 bases between them. The CDR3 totals 13 residues. In nucleotides, the CDR3 is TGTGCCAGTAGGAGCAGGAGCACAGATACGCAGTATTTT. This sequence encodes CASRSRSTDTQYF.

This clonotype has a handful of counts. The genes are TRBV4-3 and TRBJ2-5; D remains ambiguous. CDR1 is LGHNA, CDR2 YSLEER, per germline. The ends were cut back, 2 bases at V and 5 bases at J, with 12 bases in the middle. The CDR3 is 14 residues long. The CDR3 is CASSQLLEWETQYF. The CDR3 DNA sequence: TGCGCCAGCAGCCAACTCCTCGAATGGGAGACCCAGTACTTC.

This clonotype was counted between two and nine times. The V gene is TRBV19, the J gene TRBJ1-1; 7 bases are a match to TRBD1. J lost 0 bases, V lost 3 bases, and 4 bases had no gene match. The CDR3 has 15 residues. CDR1 LNHDA and CDR2 SQIVND come from the germline V gene (reference sequence). The CDR3: CASSMGQLLNTEAFF. In nucleotides, the CDR3 is TGTGCCAGTAGTATGGGACAGCTTTTGAACACTGAAGCTTTCTTT.

The genes are TRBV2 and TRBJ1-4; no definite D call. V was clipped by 4 bases and J by 4 bases, with 4 bases between them. Per germline, CDR1 SNHLY and CDR2 FYNNEI. This CDR3 region has 12 residues. The CDR3 nucleotides are TGTGCCAGCAGTGCCCTTAATGAAAAACTGTTTTTT. Amino acids: CASSALNEKLFF.

This chain links TRBV6-2 or TRBV6-3 with TRBJ2-1; 7 bases match TRBD2. Germline V lookup: CDR1 MNHEY, CDR2 SVGEGT. The V segment lost 6 bases and the J segment 8 bases; nucleotides outside the gene matches: 13. The CDR3 length is 15 residues. The CDR3 sequence is CASRSPAGRFDEQFF. The CDR3 nucleotides are TGTGCCAGCAGAAGCCCAGCGGGAAGGTTCGATGAGCAGTTCTTC.

This clonotype was recorded many times. The chain carries TRBV7-9 and TRBJ2-7; D unresolved. The CDR3 sequence is 14 residues long. Germline lookup yields CDR1 SEHNR and CDR2 FQNEAQ (reference sequence). V shed 2 bases and J shed 0 bases, with 8 bases lying between them. The chain's CDR3 is CASSLYQSSYEQYF. The CDR3 region has the DNA TGTGCCAGCAGCTTATACCAGAGCTCCTACGAGCAGTACTTC.

The chain combines TRBV6-5 with TRBJ2-3; TRBD1 matches 7 bases. The germline gives CDR1 MNHEY, CDR2 SVGAGI. The CDR3 spans 15 residues. V gave up 2 bases and J gave up 2 bases; unmatched junction bases: 4. CDR3 sequence reads: CASSYTGAPTDTQYF. The CDR3 region has the DNA TGTGCCAGCAGTTACACAGGGGCACCCACAGATACGCAGTATTTT.

This clonotype has a count of ten or more. The rearrangement uses TRBV20-1 and TRBJ1-2, with D possibly being TRBD1 (5 bases). The CDR3 is made up of 15 amino acids. V lost 4 bases and J lost 0, with 15 bases in between. From germline, CDR1 is DFQATT and CDR2 SNEGSKA (reference sequence). The CDR3: CSAKGRVVSNYGYTF. CDR3 nucleotide sequence: TGCAGTGCTAAGGGACGTGTTGTGTCTAACTATGGCTACACCTTC.

This clonotype was counted many times. The chain employs TRBV5-1 and TRBJ2-2, with 10 positions matching TRBD2. The CDR3 is 19 residues long. Germline CDR1 and CDR2: SGHRS and YFSETQ. V shed 1 base and J 0 bases; nucleotides not matched to a gene: 9. As DNA, the CDR3 is TGCGCCAGCAGCTTGCCCCCGGGACTAGCGCTATCGAACACCGGGGAGCTGTTTTTT. It codes for CASSLPPGLALSNTGELFF.

This clonotype was detected many times. The genes are TRBV15 and TRBJ2-5, with 10 bases matching TRBD2. The CDR3 runs 14 residues. Germline CDR1 reads LNHNV; CDR2 reads YYDKDF (reference sequence). The V gene end was trimmed by 6 bases and the J gene end by 5 bases; junction bases not matched to a gene: 6. CDR3 region: CATSDASGSETQYF. The DNA for the CDR3 is TGTGCCACCAGTGACGCTAGCGGGAGTGAGACCCAGTACTTC.

About this clonotype: Being one base from a much bigger clone, this may be a read error. This sequence joins TRBV20-1 and TRBJ1-1, with D possibly TRBD1 on 5 matching bases. Germline V gene sequence: CDR1 DFQATT, CDR2 SNEGSKA (reference sequence). V was shortened by 7 bases and J by 0 bases, with 12 bases between the two germline ends. The CDR3 covers 13 residues. Written as DNA, the CDR3 is TGCAGTGTCAGGGACCCCATGAACACTGAAGCTTTCTTT. The encoded protein is CSVRDPMNTEAFF.

This clonotype was counted between two and nine times. The rearrangement joins TRBV10-2 to TRBJ2-2; 14 positions match TRBD2. With 8 bases clipped from V and 3 bases from J, the junction kept 11 bases outside the gene matches. Germline CDR1 is WSHSY and CDR2 is SAAADI. This CDR3 region has 18 residues. This chain's CDR3 is CASAGTSGRKMDTGELFF. The CDR3 coding sequence is TGCGCCAGCGCTGGGACTAGCGGGAGAAAGATGGACACCGGGGAGCTGTTTTTT.

Concerning this clonotype: A much larger clonotype is one base distant, so this may be a read error. The chain recombines TRBV6-2 or TRBV6-3 with TRBJ2-2; 7 bases line up with TRBD1. CDR3 length equals 15 residues. Germline V gene data show CDR1 as MNHEY and CDR2 as SVGEGT. Here the CDR3 DNA reads TGTGCCAGCACCCTTGACAGGGCGAACACCGGGGAGCCGTTTTTT. Residues: CASTLDRANTGEPFF.

The chain recombines TRBV4-2 with TRBJ2-7; 10 bases line up with TRBD2. V dropped 1 base and J dropped 0; count of bases not matched to a gene: 9. CDR1 is LGHNA, CDR2 YNFKEQ, per germline. CDR3 length: 18 residues. The CDR3 DNA reads TGTGCCAGCAGCCAAGGGGGGGTAGCGGGAGGCTCCTCCTACGAGCAGTACTTC. Protein product: CASSQGGVAGGSSYEQYF.

The rearrangement joins TRBV2 to TRBJ1-6; 8 nucleotides match TRBD1. CDR1 SNHLY and CDR2 FYNNEI come from the germline V gene. The CDR3 is made up of 15 amino acids. J gave up 12 bases and V 7 bases, and 14 bases lay outside the gene matches. DNA for the CDR3: TGTGCCAGCACCAAGGACAGGGACAAACGTGGACCCCTCCACTTT. The encoded protein is CASTKDRDKRGPLHF.

The genes are TRBV25-1 and TRBJ1-4; no firm D call. Trimming pared 0 bases from V and 8 bases from J, leaving 4 bases between. The germline gives CDR1 MGHDK, CDR2 SYGVNS. The CDR3 runs 12 residues. CDR3: CASSEYGEKLFF. As DNA, the CDR3 is TGTGCCAGCAGTGAATATGGGGAAAAACTGTTTTTT. Filled out from reference TRBV25-1 and TRBJ1-4, the complete variable domain reads EADIYQTPRYLVIGTGKKITLECSQTMGHDKMYWYQQDPGMELHLIHYSYGVNSTEKGDLSSESTVSRIRTEHFPLTLESARPSHTSQYLCASSEYGEKLFFGSGTQLSVL.